The present T cell receptor beta chain was sequenced within a study of regulatory and conventional T cells in RAG deficiency. Study-wide points: RAG-deficient patients showed markedly lower Shannon entropy and higher Simpson indices than control T-cell subsets.

Profiling relied on immunoSEQ multiplex PCR, and the TCRdb table lists in-frame clones only, not all of them. Among 7,000 to 10,000 clones listed, roughly 92% were seen once. Of note for this clone: Its antigen is not known.

The sorted regulatory T cells were CD4+, CD25-high and CD127-low, with genomic DNA sequenced. The sample was also reused in another study, on regulatory T cells. That source reports: Primers: 52 TRBV forward and 13 TRBJ reverse.

The sample comprised CD127- CD25+ CD4+ Tregs sorted from blood. The clonotype originates from a human donor in good health.

The CDR3 protein is CASSKLGDRGAKNIQYF. The CDR3, as DNA: TGCGCCAGCAGTAAATTGGGGGACAGGGGTGCCAAAAACATTCAGTACTTC. The chain uses TRBV10-1 and TRBJ2-4; 10 bases agree with TRBD1. The CDR3 is made up of 17 amino acids. The germline V gene has CDR1 WNHNN and CDR2 SYGVQD (reference sequence). The V and J ends lost 5 bases and 1 base, in that order; junction bases with no gene match: 8.